This T cell receptor beta chain was identified during a study of memory CD4+ T cells and cytomegalovirus serostatus (dated by TCRdb to the late 2010s). Turning to the overall study: The roughly 33 healthy Belgian adults in the cohort included 9 who were CMV seropositive and roughly 25 who were CMV seronegative. CD4+ memory TCRbeta repertoires of a Belgian cohort with known cytomegalovirus serostatus were sequenced in order to replicate a published TCR-based CMV serostatus classifier. General study outcomes and caveats: Only CD4+CD45RO+ memory cells were sequenced, unlike the original study, which covered naive and memory CD4+ and CD8+ populations. On the Belgian cohort, the classifier based on the original framework reached a median bootstrapped AUC of approximately 0.95, with a 95% CI of 0.76-1.00. Among the roughly 160 previously reported CMV-associated TCRbeta sequences, 67 showed up in the CD4+ memory repertoires, with each one found in between one and five individuals. The results were interpreted as suggesting that the CMV-associated TCR signature is largely present in the CD4+ memory repertoire. CMV serostatus prediction reached a median bootstrapped AUC of about 0.96 with the original framework and just under 0.93 with a US-trained random forest.

A FACSAria II was used to sort memory CD4+ T cells, defined as single viable CD3+CD4+CD8-CD45RO+ cells. To determine CMV serostatus, a Roche Elecsys assay was used that detects serum IgG against CMV pp150, pp28, p38 and p52. Once the samples were thawed, total CD4+ T cells were enriched through positive selection using CD4 magnetic microbeads. The samples came from a different study that was designed specifically to examine the CD4+ T cell memory repertoire. Following standard operating procedures, peripheral blood mononuclear cells were isolated and cryopreserved, while serum was kept at -80 degrees C. CD3-PerCP (BW264/56), CD4-APC (RPA-T4), CD45RO-PE (UCHT1) and CD8-Pacific Orange (3B5) antibodies were used for staining, and non-viable cells were excluded with Sytox blue. Concerning this clone itself: Its antigen is still unknown. One base away there is no much larger clone; base qualities are not given.

Measured from the cysteine to the phenylalanine, the CDR3 is 12 residues long. Only the CDR3 region is kept as DNA, spanning 36 bases read in frame from base 1. V is reduced by 5 bases and J by 9 bases, leaving a spacing of 11 bases between them. From the germline V gene (reference sequence), CDR1 is LNHDA and CDR2 is SQIVND. Genomic DNA was extracted from sorted cells with the Quick-DNA Microprep Kit. Amplification of TCRbeta DNA was done with the immunoSEQ hsTCRbeta kit, following the protocol from the manufacturer. An Illumina MiSeq instrument was used to sequence the TCRbeta libraries. As for the authors' bioinformatics: Removing out-of-frame sequences left some 2,200,000 distinct TCRbeta sequences, an average of about 73,000 per individual. Each individual was scored using the number of 164 previously reported CMV-associated TCRbeta sequences that the individual carried and the total number of productive distinct TCRbeta sequences. A beta-binomial model was reimplemented in Python, and scikit-learn random forests with default parameters were trained on US cohort data. Classifier performance on the Belgian cohort was reported as the median AUC with percentile confidence intervals calculated over 10,000 bootstrap iterations. TCRdb mirrors the immuneACCESS table, restricted to in-frame sequences. Some clones are absent from its copies; in checked studies, under half trace to an unresolved V gene, and the reason for the others is unknown. V and J calls and clone size are given by that table; D and trimming were obtained from the DNA. Within this sample are under 35,000 clones, with approximately 80% of them counted one time only. The ten largest clones represent roughly 0.98% of the sample.

Sample: memory CD4+ T cells from blood. Rearrangement joined TRBV19 to TRBJ1-5; the D gene is unclear. The sequence came from an adult in good health and CMV-seronegative. The CDR3 reads CASSPQVGPQHF. The DNA sequence is as follows: TGTGCCAGTAGTCCGCAAGTGGGGCCCCAGCATTTT.